The rows below give T cell receptor beta chains drawn from one sample of a study of blood T cell repertoires in COVID-19. Assay: immunoSEQ multiplex PCR; the TCRdb copy retains only in-frame clones and omits some. The sample has 250,000 to 350,000 clones; 87% are singletons. The specimen was PBMCs or T cells enriched from blood (not recorded which). These receptor sequences come from a woman aged 40-49 years who had recovered from COVID-19. The conserved cysteine and the conserved F or W are not part of the CDR3 here. Each record gives: CDR3 length, V gene, J gene, clone size, CDR3 protein. Clone sizes are given selectively: once, few, many, or a class where the clone is expanded.

13	TRBV28	TRBJ2-4	-	ASSQRTSEGDIQY
12	TRBV5-4	TRBJ2-4	-	ASSIPGTENIQY
13	TRBV19	TRBJ2-2	-	ASSIVGLNTGELF
13	TRBV7-2	TRBJ1-1	-	ASSLATAVNTEAF
16	TRBV7-2	TRBJ2-1	-	ASSPNFMGRREYNEQF
11	TRBV11-2	TRBJ2-7	-	ASSLTGTYEQY
12	TRBV5-1	TRBJ2-5	-	ATSGAGRQETQY
14	TRBV23-1	TRBJ2-1	-	ASSQSSSDSYNEQF
12	TRBV19	TRBJ2-2	-	ASSSLTGLGELF
15	TRBV28	TRBJ2-2	-	ASSLTEGRSGTGELF
16	TRBV21-1	TRBJ2-2	-	ASSKEGEDRGKNGELF
12	TRBV5-6	TRBJ2-4	-	ASSHDRRGGIQY
10	TRBV6-2/TRBV6-3	TRBJ2-7	few	ASSERGYEQY
13	TRBV5-1	TRBJ2-7	-	ASTRDPGGNDEQY
12	TRBV6-6	TRBJ1-6	many	ASRAGGHNSPLH
13	TRBV7-2	TRBJ2-5	-	ASSLVAGGQETQY
10	TRBV30	TRBJ2-1	-	AWSGQGYEQF